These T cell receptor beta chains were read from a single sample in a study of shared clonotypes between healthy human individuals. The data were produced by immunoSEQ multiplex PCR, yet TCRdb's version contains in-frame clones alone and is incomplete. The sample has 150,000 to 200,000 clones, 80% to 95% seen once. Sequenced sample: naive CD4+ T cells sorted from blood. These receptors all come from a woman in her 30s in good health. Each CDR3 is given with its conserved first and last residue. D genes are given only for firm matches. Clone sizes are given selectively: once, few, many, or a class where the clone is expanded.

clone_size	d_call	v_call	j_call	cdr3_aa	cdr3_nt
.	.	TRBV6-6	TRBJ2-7	CASTQGSGGNEQYF	TGTGCCAGCACCCAAGGCTCGGGCGGAAACGAGCAGTACTTC
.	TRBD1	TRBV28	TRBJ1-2	CASSSPGQGEDYGYTF	TGTGCCAGCAGTTCCCCGGGACAGGGCGAGGACTATGGCTACACCTTC
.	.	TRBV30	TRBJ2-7	CAWSEQVSYEQYF	TGTGCCTGGAGTGAGCAGGTCTCCTACGAGCAGTACTTC
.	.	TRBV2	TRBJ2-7	CASSGPMGYYEQYF	TGTGCCAGCAGTGGCCCAATGGGGTACTACGAGCAGTACTTC
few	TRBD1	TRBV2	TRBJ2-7	CASSGGTGSYEQYF	TGTGCCAGCAGTGGGGGGACAGGCTCCTACGAGCAGTACTTC
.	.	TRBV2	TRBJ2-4	CASSRLIGKNIQYF	TGTGCCAGCAGTCGACTTATCGGCAAAAACATTCAGTACTTC
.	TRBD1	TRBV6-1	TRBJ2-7	CASTTGQGDEQYF	TGTGCCAGCACCACGGGACAGGGAGACGAGCAGTACTTC
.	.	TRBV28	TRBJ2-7	CASSFSAARYEQYF	TGTGCCAGCAGTTTTAGTGCAGCGCGTTACGAGCAGTACTTC
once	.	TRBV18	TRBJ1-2	CASSPWADYGYTF	TGTGCCAGCTCACCCTGGGCCGATTATGGCTACACCTTC
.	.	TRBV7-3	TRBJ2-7	CASSLALGSAGEQYF	TGTGCCAGCAGCTTAGCGCTAGGGTCCGCGGGTGAGCAGTACTTC
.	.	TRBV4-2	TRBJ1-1	CASSQETQEAFF	TGTGCCAGCAGCCAAGAAACACAGGAAGCTTTCTTT
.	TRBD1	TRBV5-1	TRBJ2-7	CASGGQGNDEQYF	TGCGCCAGCGGGGGACAGGGGAACGACGAGCAGTACTTC
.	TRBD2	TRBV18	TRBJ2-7	CASSPQGLAGVYEQYF	TGTGCCAGCTCACCACAAGGACTAGCGGGAGTATACGAGCAGTACTTC
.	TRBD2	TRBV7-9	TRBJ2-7	CASSLREGNSYEQYF	TGTGCCAGCAGCCTGCGGGAGGGAAACTCCTACGAGCAGTACTTC
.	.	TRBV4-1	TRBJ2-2	CASSHLRDTGELFF	TGCGCCAGCAGCCACCTGCGGGACACCGGGGAGCTGTTTTTT
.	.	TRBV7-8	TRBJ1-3	CASSYSTGGYSGNTIYF	TGTGCCAGCAGCTACTCGACAGGCGGCTATTCTGGAAACACCATATATTTT
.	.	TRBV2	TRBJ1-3	CASTPSRQSSGNTIYF	TGTGCCAGCACCCCCTCGCGACAGAGCTCTGGAAACACCATATATTTT
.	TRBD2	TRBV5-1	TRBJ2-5	CASSSLAEETQYF	TGCGCCAGCAGCTCCCTAGCGGAAGAGACCCAGTACTTC
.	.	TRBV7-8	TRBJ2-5	CASSSMHLEETQYF	TGTGCCAGCAGCTCCATGCATCTCGAAGAGACCCAGTACTTC
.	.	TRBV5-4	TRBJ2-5	CASSSAAQETQYF	TGTGCCAGCAGCTCCGCGGCCCAAGAGACCCAGTACTTC
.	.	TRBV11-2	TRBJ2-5	CASSLLVETQYF	TGTGCCAGCAGCTTATTAGTGGAGACCCAGTACTTC
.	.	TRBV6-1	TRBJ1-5	CASRRTEANQPQHF	TGTGCCAGCAGGAGGACAGAAGCCAATCAGCCCCAGCATTTT
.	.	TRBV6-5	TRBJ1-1	CASSYVPRGTEAFF	TGTGCCAGCAGTTACGTTCCGAGGGGCACTGAAGCTTTCTTT
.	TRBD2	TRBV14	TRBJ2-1	CASSQSRLATHLNEQFF	TGTGCCAGCAGCCAATCCCGACTAGCGACACACCTCAATGAGCAGTTCTTC
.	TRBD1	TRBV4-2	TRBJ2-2	CASSVNPGTGIGELFF	TGTGCCAGCAGCGTTAACCCCGGGACAGGGATCGGGGAGCTGTTTTTT
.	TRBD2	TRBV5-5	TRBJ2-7	CASSLDAAGVSYEQYF	TGTGCCAGCAGCTTGGATGCGGCGGGAGTGTCCTACGAGCAGTACTTC